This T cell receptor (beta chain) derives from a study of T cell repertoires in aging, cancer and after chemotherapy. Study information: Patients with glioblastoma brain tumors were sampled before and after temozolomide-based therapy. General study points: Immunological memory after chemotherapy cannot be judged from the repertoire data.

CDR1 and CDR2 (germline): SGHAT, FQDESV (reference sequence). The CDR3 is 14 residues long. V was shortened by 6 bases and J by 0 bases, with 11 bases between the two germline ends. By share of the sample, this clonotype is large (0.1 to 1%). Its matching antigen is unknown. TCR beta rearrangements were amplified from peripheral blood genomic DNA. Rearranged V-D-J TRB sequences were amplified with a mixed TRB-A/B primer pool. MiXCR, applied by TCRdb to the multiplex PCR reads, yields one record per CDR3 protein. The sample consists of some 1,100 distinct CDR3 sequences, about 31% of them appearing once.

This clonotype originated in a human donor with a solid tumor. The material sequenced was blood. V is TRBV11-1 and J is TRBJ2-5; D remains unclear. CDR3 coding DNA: TGTGCCAGCAGTCCTAGACTCGACCAAGAGACCCAGTACTTC. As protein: CASSPRLDQETQYF.